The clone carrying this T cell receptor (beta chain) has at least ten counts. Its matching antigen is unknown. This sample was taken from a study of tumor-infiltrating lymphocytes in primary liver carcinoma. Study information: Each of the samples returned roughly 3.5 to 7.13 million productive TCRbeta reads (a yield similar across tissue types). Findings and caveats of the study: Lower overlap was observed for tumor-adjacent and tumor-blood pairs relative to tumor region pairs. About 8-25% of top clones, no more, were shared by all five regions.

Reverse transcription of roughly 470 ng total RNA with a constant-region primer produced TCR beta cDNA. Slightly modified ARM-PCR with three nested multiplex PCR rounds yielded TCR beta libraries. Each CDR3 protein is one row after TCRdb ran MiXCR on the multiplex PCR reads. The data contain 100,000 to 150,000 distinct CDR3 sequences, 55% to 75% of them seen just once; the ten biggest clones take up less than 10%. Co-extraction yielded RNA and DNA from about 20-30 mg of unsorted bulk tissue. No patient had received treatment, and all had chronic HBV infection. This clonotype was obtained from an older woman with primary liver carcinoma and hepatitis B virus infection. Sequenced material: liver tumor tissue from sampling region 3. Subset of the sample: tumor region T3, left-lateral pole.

CDR3: CASSLPGRGGETQYF. The CDR3 DNA reads as TGTGCCAGCAGCTTACCCGGGAGGGGGGGAGAGACCCAGTACTTC. The rearrangement links TRBV5-4 to TRBJ2-5; 8 nucleotides agree with TRBD2. The trim removed 2 bases at V and 4 bases at J, leaving 7 bases unmatched. CDR3 length: 15 amino acids. Germline CDR1 and CDR2: SGHNT and YYREEE (reference sequence).